This TCR beta chain was sequenced in a study of T-cell memory formation after mild COVID-19. Background on the study: TCR clusters were largely donor specific. Study-wide findings and caveats: Shrinking CD4+ clones resided mostly in CM and EM, and CD8+ ones in EMRA. Clones contracting day 15 to 85 were balanced CD4/CD8; later expanders leaned CD4+.

This clonotype turned up a few times. Antigen: not known. J gave up 2 bases and V 10 bases, and 11 bases lay outside the gene matches. The CDR3 has 15 residues. With constant-segment primers, 5'RACE yielded cDNA libraries of TCR alpha and TCR beta that carried sample barcodes and UMIs. A single record per CDR3 protein comes from TCRdb applying MiXCR to the 5' RACE reads. The sample has 400,000 or so distinct CDR3 sequences, around 18% seen once. This clonotype was sampled from an adult woman who had mild COVID-19 (a few samples of this study predate the infection). Cell type and time point are not known. The chain has TRBV12-3 or TRBV12-4 and TRBJ2-3, with 8 bases fitting TRBD2. Source material: PBMCs or a T cell subset sorted from them (not recorded which). Here the CDR3 reads CATSPDGRATDTQYF. CDR3 bases: TGTGCCACCAGCCCCGACGGGAGGGCCACAGATACGCAGTATTTT.